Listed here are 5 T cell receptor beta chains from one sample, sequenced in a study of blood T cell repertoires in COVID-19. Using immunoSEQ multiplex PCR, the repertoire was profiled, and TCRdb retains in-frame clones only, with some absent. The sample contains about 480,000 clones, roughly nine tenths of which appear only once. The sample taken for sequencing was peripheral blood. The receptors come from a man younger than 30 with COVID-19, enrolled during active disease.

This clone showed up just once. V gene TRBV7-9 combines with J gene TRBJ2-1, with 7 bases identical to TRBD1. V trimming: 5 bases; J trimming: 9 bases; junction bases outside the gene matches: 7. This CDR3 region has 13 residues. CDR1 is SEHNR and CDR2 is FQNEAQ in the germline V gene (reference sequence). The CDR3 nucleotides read TGTGCCAGCAGCCCGACAGGGTCAGGTGAGCAGTTCTTC. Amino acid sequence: CASSPTGSGEQFF. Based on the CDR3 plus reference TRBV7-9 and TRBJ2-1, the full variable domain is DTGVSQNPRHKITKRGQNVTFRCDPISEHNRLYWYRQTLGQGPEFLTYFQNEAQLEKSRLLSDRFSAERPKGSFSTLEIQRTEQGDSAMYLCASSPTGSGEQFFGPGTRLTVL.

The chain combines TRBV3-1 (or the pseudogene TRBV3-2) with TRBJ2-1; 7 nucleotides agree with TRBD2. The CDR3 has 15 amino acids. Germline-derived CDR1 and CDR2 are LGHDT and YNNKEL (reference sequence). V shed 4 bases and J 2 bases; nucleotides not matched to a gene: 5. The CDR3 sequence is CASSRGRGTYNEQFF. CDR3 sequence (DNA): TGTGCCAGCAGCCGGGGGAGGGGAACCTACAATGAGCAGTTCTTC.

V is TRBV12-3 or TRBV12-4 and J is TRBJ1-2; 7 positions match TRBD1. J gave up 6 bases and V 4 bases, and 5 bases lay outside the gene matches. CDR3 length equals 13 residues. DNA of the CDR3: TGTGCCAGCAGTTGGCAGGGGGTTGATGGCTACACCTTC. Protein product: CASSWQGVDGYTF.

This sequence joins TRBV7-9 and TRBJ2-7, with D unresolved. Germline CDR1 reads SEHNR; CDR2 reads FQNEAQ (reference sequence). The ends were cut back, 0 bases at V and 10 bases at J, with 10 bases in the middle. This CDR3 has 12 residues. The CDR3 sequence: CASSLAGPYQYF. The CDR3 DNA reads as TGTGCCAGCAGCTTAGCTGGTCCCTATCAGTACTTC.

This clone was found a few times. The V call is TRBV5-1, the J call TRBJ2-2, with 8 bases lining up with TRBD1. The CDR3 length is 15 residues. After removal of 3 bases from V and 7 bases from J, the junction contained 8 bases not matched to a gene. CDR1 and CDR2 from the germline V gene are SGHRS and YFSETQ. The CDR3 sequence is CASSYGQGSYGELFF. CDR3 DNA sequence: TGCGCCAGCAGCTATGGACAGGGCTCGTACGGGGAGCTGTTTTTT.